This entry features one T cell receptor beta chain sequence. No antigen is known for it. No base-level quality is on record; no much larger clone is a single base apart. The cohort was made up of hundreds of healthy bone marrow donors. All cohort members were sampled while nominally healthy, although unrecorded immune exposures were likely present. The donor tested CMV seronegative and was one of the 352 seronegative cohort members. A peripheral blood sample was provided by each donor, and peripheral blood mononuclear cells were used for TCR beta sequencing. Genomic DNA was extracted from the blood cell samples with the Qiagen DNeasy Blood Extraction Kit. Receptors were amplified or captured by the immunoSEQ multiplex PCR assay. For the multiplex PCR, a mixture combining 60 forward primers for TCR Vbeta segments and 13 reverse primers for TCR Jbeta segments was used. A multiplex PCR assay on genomic DNA amplified the CDR3 region of rearranged TCR beta genes. The amplified TCR beta libraries were sequenced on the Illumina HiSeq System as 87-base-pair reads. The source study handled its data this way. In a later analysis, tens of millions of unique TCR beta chains were counted across the roughly 670 repertoires, and roughly 9.9 million of these chains were shared by at least two donors. A nearest-neighbor algorithm error-corrected the raw reads and collapsed the reads into unique sequences, merging closely related sequences to remove PCR and sequencing errors. V, D and J gene segments were assigned by aligning CDR3 sequences to IMGT reference sequences. For a sequence to be retained, a match of at least six nucleotides to both a V gene segment and a J gene segment was required. Rearrangements were classified as productive when the CDR3 lacked stop codons and remained in frame with V and J, and all other rearrangements were classified as non-productive. Following IMGT convention, CDR3 was defined as the stretch from the second conserved V-encoded cysteine up to the conserved J-encoded phenylalanine. In an earlier analysis of more than 550 of the donors, sequences lacking an unambiguous match to a single V gene segment were excluded. An earlier analysis of about 600 of the donors called V segments functional above 56.7% productive rearrangements and segregating when the between-donor standard deviation exceeded 5%. A statistical classification framework was developed to diagnose cytomegalovirus status using the catalog of TCR beta chain sequences. V and J gene assignment, in a later analysis, came from comparing TCR nucleotide sequences with IMGT/GENE-DB human TR gene sequences. A later analysis assigned CDR3 sequences and most-parsimonious VDJ recombination scenarios with the TCRdist pipeline. In a later analysis, each TCR beta chain was defined by its CDR3 amino acid sequence together with its V-gene family, and reads without a unique V-gene family were excluded. As a way to deal with suspected cross-contamination and a sequencing artifact, a later analysis dropped under 600 nucleotide sequences that were highly shared and had low generation probability. For each public chain, a later analysis derived a clonal expansion index from normalized ranks of inferred template counts within each repertoire. Generation probabilities in a later analysis came from a VDJ recombination model fitted to out-of-frame rearrangements, and those results were checked against IGoR. In a later analysis, hypergeometric tests were used to score TCR-TCR, TCR-HLA and TCR-CMV co-occurrence, with a repertoire-size bias correction applied to TCR pairs. False discovery rates were estimated in a later analysis by permuting HLA or CMV assignments 20 times. In a later analysis, co-occurring TCRs were grouped using DBSCAN, and TCRdist sequence similarity was added for clustering within HLA-allele-positive subsets. Repertoires with fewer than 30,000 or more than 120,000 public chains, plus five repertoires with anomalous nucleotide sharing, were excluded from co-occurrence clustering. This is the immuneACCESS table as TCRdb keeps it, with only in-frame sequences that have V and J called. A part of the clones is gone; compared with another copy, unresolved V genes explain less than half, and the rest is unexplained. V, J and clone size derive from that table, while D and trimming were established from the DNA sequence. Recorded for this sample are 150,000 to 200,000 clones; around 74% of them occurred a single time. Over 2.5% of the sample is in the top ten clones.

The sample is drawn from a study of cytomegalovirus exposure and HLA in healthy donors (dated by TCRdb to the late 2010s). About the study as a whole: An earlier analysis of several hundred of the donors reported 250 to 350 Gb of sequence data and around 120 million unique TCR beta sequences from about 179 million T cells. An early release that covered 500 to 800 HLA-typed donors contained approximately 290 gigabases of sequencing data and some 87 million unique TCR sequences. Of the 350 to 450 genotyped donors, 75% to 85% were placed in the genetic ancestry cluster associated with self-reported Caucasian donors. The study was designed to test whether signatures of past pathogen exposure could be identified by cataloging public T cell receptors. Using immunosequencing, the study profiled T cell repertoires from around 670 subjects and related those repertoires to cytomegalovirus serostatus. A separate validation cohort of about 110 different subjects was used in addition to the 666-subject first cohort. The study combined high-throughput TCR immunosequencing, statistical association of individual TCRs with disease status, and machine learning to predict cytomegalovirus infection status. In a later analysis, previously published TCR beta repertoires from 666 donors were re-analyzed and high-resolution HLA genotyping was added so that TCR occurrence patterns could be studied. The later analysis used no new phenotypic data to find candidate immune exposures, relying instead on TCR beta sequences and their occurrence across donors. To decide whether each TCR beta V gene segment behaved as functional or pseudogenic, an earlier analysis of some 600 of the donors relied on high-throughput TCR beta sequencing. Donor age, sex, ethnicity and CMV serostatus were compiled together with the repertoire data. Genome-wide SNP genotypes for about 65% of the roughly 700 donors were used in a later genetic analysis, which treated that subset as a discovery cohort. Every repertoire in the discovery cohort had been generated on one and the same sequencing platform. HLA typing included class I and class II loci at four-digit resolution. The number of donors typed differed by locus, with roughly 620-640 for A, B, C, DRB1 and DQB1, over 500 for DQA1, about 610 for DPA1, and roughly 450 for DPB1. Four to six DR-DQ haplotypes were handled as single units for association and clustering, since linkage in the cohort was strong. Across 300 to 500 genotyped donors of the cohort, an average of approximately 240,000 unique TCR beta nucleotide sequences per donor were sequenced, and roughly 18% of those sequences were non-productive.

The germline V gene sets CDR1 to SGHDT and CDR2 to YYEEEE. The CDR3 sequence holds 15 residues, the cysteine and phenylalanine included. Only the CDR3 DNA is retained, 45 bases long and in frame from the first base. Germline trimming amounts to 4 bases on V and 2 bases on J, with 9 as the count of junction bases outside the gene matches. General study outcomes and caveats: A later analysis found that HLA-associated TCR beta chains were more clonally expanded and had lower generation probabilities than equally common non-associated chains. Several of the top co-occurrence clusters appeared to be linked to parvovirus B19, influenza, CMV and Epstein-Barr virus, according to a later analysis. Presence/absence analyses assumed roughly uniform sequencing depth across donors, an assumption that may not hold. Correlated functional status among segregating V segments might be attributable to linkage disequilibrium, but an unknown experimental factor could not be ruled out. According to a later analysis, most CMV-associated TCR beta chains appeared to be HLA-restricted, and the HLA associations seemed to be driven largely by CMV exposure. A later analysis found that TCR association rates varied across HLA loci, with DRB1 alleles showing the most associated TCRs and HLA-C alleles the fewest. In vitro tests confirmed that a few of the cytomegalovirus-associated TCR beta chains recognize cytomegalovirus antigens. A further reported finding was that TCR beta sequences accurately predicted the HLA-A and HLA-B alleles for most subjects in the first cohort. Some IMGT-functional V segments, including TRBV6-2 and TRBV6-3, could not be distinguished by the 87-base-pair reads and were therefore excluded. A group of highly shared sequence variants was considered likely to be a technical artifact of the sequencing pipeline. Across donors, most TCR sequences were observed very rarely, whereas some public TCRs were present in many individuals. In a later genetic analysis, a missense DCLRE1C variant was associated with V-gene and J-gene trimming of TCR beta chains, and the association was replicated in an independent cohort. It was suggested by the authors that the approach could potentially be generalized to other disease states and immunological phenotypes. The only immune exposure information available for the cohort was CMV serostatus. According to a later genetic analysis, donors in an Asian-associated ancestry cluster had fewer N-insertions in productive TCRs than the approximately 670-donor mean. An earlier analysis of approximately 500 of the donors showed that most TCR beta V segments appeared in productive rearrangements either about 87% or about 30% of the time, which broadly matched IMGT annotations. The study gave a list of 150 to 200 TCR beta chains associated with cytomegalovirus. Only TCR beta chains were sequenced in this cohort, and the absence of alpha or paired-chain data limited detectable features. When HLA alleles, especially DR and DQ, strongly co-occurred, TCR associations were difficult to assign to individual alleles. Specific HLA alleles were associated with 18,000 or so TCR beta sequences at a false discovery rate of 0.05 in a later analysis. Roughly 17 rarely observed V segments, including chromosome 9 orphons, were excluded from the earlier analysis of about 600 of the donors because counts were too low. Because some donors lacked HLA typing at each locus, the association tests relied only on the typed subset. The classifier was reported to diagnose cytomegalovirus status with high specificity and sensitivity in both the original cohort and the validation cohort.

The chain links TRBV5-6 with TRBJ2-7; the junction holds 7 bases that match TRBD1. The source material was PBMCs. The receptor comes from a female donor in good health and CMV-seronegative. The CDR3 region has the sequence CASSRTGTETYEQYF. The nucleotides are TGTGCCAGCAGCAGAACCGGGACAGAGACCTACGAGCAGTACTTC.